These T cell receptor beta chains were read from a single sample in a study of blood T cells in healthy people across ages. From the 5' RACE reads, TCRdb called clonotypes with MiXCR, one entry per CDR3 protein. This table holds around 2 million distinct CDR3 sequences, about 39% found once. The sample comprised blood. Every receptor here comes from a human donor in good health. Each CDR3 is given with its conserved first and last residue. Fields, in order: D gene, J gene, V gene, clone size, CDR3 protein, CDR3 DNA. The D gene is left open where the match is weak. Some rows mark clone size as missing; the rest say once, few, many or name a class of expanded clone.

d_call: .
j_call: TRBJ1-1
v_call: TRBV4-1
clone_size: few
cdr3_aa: CASSQSSAGRNTEAFF
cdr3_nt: TGCGCCAGCAGCCAATCTTCCGCAGGCAGGAACACTGAAGCTTTCTTT

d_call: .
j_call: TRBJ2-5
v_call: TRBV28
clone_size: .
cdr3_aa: CASSLWTERGETQYF
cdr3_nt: TGTGCCAGCAGTTTATGGACGGAAAGGGGGGAGACCCAGTACTTC

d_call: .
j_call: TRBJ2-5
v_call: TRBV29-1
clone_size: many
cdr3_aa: CSVVAGTLGETQYF
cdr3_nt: TGCAGCGTTGTCGCGGGGACCCTGGGAGAGACCCAGTACTTC

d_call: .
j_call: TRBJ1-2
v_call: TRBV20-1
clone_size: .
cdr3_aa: CSAGGGGNYGYTF
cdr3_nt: TGCAGTGCGGGGGGAGGGGGAAACTATGGCTACACCTTC

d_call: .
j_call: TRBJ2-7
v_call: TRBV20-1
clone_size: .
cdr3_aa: CSASPQAPYEQYF
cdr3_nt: TGCAGTGCTAGCCCCCAAGCCCCGTACGAGCAGTACTTC

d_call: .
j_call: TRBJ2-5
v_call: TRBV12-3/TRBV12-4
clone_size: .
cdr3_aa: CASSLSTLETQYF
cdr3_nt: TGTGCCAGCAGTTTAAGCACCTTAGAGACCCAGTACTTC

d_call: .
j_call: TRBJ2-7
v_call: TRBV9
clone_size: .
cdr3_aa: CASSVANTDYEQYF
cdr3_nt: TGTGCCAGCAGCGTAGCAAACACCGACTACGAGCAGTACTTC

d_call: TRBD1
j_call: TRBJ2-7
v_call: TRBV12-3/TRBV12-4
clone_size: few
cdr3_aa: CASSFRAGGEQYF
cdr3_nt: TGTGCCAGCAGTTTTAGGGCAGGGGGCGAGCAGTACTTC

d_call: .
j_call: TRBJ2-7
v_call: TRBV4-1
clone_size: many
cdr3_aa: CASSQRGTYEQYF
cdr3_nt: TGCGCCAGCAGCCAACGGGGAACCTACGAGCAGTACTTC

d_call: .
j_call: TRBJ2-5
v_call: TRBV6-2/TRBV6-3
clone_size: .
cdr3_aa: CASRPGGETQYF
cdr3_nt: TGTGCCAGCAGACCTGGGGGGGAGACCCAGTACTTC

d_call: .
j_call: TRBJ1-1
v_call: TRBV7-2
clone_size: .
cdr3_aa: CASSPRGLGAEAFF
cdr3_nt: TGTGCCAGCAGCCCCCGGGGGCTAGGAGCTGAAGCTTTCTTT

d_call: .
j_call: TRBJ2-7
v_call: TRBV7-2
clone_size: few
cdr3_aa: CASTGTSGDYEQYF
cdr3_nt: TGTGCCAGCACCGGAACCTCAGGGGACTACGAGCAGTACTTC

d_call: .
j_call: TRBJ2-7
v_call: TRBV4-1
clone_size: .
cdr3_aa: CASSQGPSGGLEQYF
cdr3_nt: TGCGCCAGCAGCCAAGGACCGTCCGGTGGCCTCGAGCAGTACTTC

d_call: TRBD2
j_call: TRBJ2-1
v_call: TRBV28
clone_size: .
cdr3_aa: CASSFMVAGNWYEQFF
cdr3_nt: TGTGCCAGCAGTTTTATGGTAGCGGGGAATTGGTATGAACAGTTCTTC

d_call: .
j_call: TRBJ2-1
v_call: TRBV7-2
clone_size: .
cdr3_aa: CASSLDRAGEQFF
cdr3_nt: TGTGCCAGCAGCTTAGACAGGGCGGGTGAGCAGTTCTTC

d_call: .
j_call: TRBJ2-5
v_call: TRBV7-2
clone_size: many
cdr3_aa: CASSLSSETQYF
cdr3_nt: TGTGCCAGCAGCTTATCTAGTGAGACCCAGTACTTC

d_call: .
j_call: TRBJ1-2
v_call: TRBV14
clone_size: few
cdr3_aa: CASSQGGQRILSNYGYTF
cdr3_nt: TGTGCCAGCAGCCAAGGCGGGCAGCGAATACTTTCTAACTATGGCTACACCTTC

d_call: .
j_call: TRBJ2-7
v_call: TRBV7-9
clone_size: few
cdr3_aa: CASSPPRGEQYF
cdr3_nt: TGTGCCAGCAGCCCACCCAGGGGCGAGCAGTACTTC

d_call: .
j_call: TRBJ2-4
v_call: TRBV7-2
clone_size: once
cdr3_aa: CASSFGTTSGVAKNIQYF
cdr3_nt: TGTGCCAGCAGCTTCGGGACAACGAGTGGGGTAGCCAAAAACATTCAGTACTTC

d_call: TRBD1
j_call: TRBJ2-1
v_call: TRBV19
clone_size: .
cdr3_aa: CASSQWTGGNEQFF
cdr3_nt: TGTGCCAGTAGCCAATGGACAGGGGGGAATGAGCAGTTCTTC

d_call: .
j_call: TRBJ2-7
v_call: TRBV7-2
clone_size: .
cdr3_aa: CASSALMGEQYF
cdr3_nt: TGTGCCAGCAGCGCTTTAATGGGCGAGCAGTACTTC

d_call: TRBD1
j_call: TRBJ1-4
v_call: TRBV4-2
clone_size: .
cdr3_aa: CASSQDGQDHNEKLFF
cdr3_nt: TGTGCCAGCAGCCAGGACGGACAGGACCATAATGAAAAACTGTTTTTT

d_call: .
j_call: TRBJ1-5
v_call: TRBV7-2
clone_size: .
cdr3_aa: CASSPQRHQPQHF
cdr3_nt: TGTGCCAGCAGCCCACAGAGACATCAGCCCCAGCATTTT

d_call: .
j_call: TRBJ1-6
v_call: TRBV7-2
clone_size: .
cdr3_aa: CASSLFGRSRSIHF
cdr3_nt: TGTGCCAGCAGCTTATTCGGCAGGAGTAGGAGTATCCACTTT

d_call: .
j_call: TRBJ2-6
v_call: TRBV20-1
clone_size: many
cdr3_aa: CSARDSAGANVLTF
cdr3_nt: TGCAGTGCTAGAGATAGTGCTGGGGCCAACGTCCTGACTTTC

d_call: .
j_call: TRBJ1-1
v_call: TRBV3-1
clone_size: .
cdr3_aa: CASSQDATKSDAFF
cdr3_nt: TGTGCCAGCAGCCAAGATGCAACTAAATCTGACGCTTTCTTT

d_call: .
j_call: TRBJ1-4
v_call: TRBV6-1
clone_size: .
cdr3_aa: CASSRGSRSATNEKLFF
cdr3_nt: TGTGCCAGCAGTAGAGGAAGCAGATCTGCAACTAATGAAAAACTGTTTTTT

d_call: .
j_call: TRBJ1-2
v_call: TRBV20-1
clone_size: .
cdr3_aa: CSARDLGAGYGYTF
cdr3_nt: TGCAGTGCTAGAGATTTAGGGGCCGGCTACGGCTACACCTTC

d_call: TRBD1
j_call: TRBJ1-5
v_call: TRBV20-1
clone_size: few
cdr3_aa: CSARDPWGQTYSNQPQHF
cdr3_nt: TGCAGTGCTAGAGATCCATGGGGACAGACCTATAGCAATCAGCCCCAGCATTTT

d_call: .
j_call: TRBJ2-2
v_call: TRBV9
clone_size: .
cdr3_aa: CASSVTRGHGNTGELFF
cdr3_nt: TGTGCCAGCAGCGTAACACGGGGCCACGGGAACACCGGGGAGCTGTTTTTT

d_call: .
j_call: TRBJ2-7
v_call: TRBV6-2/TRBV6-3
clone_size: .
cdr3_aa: CASRELTGRTYEQYF
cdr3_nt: TGTGCCAGCAGAGAACTTACAGGGAGAACCTACGAGCAGTACTTC

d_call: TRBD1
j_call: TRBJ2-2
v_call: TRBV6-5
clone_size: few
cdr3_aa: CASNQGAHNTGELFF
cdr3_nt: TGTGCCAGCAACCAGGGGGCCCACAACACCGGGGAGCTGTTTTTT

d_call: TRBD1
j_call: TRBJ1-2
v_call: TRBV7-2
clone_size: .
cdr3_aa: CASRGQSGGDYGYTF
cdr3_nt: TGTGCCAGCAGAGGCCAATCAGGGGGTGACTATGGCTACACCTTC

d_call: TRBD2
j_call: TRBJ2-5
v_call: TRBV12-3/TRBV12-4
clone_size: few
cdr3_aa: CASSGLAESQYF
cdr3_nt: TGTGCCAGCAGCGGACTAGCCGAGAGCCAGTACTTC

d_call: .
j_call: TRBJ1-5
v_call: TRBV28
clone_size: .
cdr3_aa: CASSLIDWELRGNQPQHF
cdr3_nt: TGTGCCAGCAGCCTCATCGATTGGGAACTTAGAGGGAACCAGCCCCAGCATTTT

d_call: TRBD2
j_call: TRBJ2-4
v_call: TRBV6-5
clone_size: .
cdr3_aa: CASGPSGEAKNIQYF
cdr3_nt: TGTGCCAGCGGACCTAGCGGGGAGGCCAAAAACATTCAGTACTTC

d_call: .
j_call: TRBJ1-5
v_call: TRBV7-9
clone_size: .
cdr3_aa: CASSLSQPGNQPQHF
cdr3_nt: TGTGCCAGCAGTTTAAGCCAACCTGGGAATCAGCCCCAGCATTTT

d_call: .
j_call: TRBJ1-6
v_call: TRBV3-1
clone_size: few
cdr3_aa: CASSLRVGNSPLHF
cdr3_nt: TGTGCCAGCAGCCTCAGGGTTGGGAATTCACCCCTCCACTTT

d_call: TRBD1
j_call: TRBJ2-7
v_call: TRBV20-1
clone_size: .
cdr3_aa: CSAPPDRGGEQYF
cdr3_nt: TGCAGTGCTCCCCCTGACAGGGGAGGCGAGCAGTACTTC

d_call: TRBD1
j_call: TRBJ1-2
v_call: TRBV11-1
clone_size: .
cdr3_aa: CASSFDRGYYGYTF
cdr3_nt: TGTGCCAGCAGCTTTGACAGGGGTTACTATGGCTACACCTTC

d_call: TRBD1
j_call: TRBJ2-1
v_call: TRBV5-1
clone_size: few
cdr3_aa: CASSLWDRDTDEQFF
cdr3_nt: TGCGCCAGCAGCTTGTGGGACAGGGACACCGATGAGCAGTTCTTC

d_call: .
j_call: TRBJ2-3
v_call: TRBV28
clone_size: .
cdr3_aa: CASSGTYLQDWMELDTQYF
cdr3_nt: TGTGCCAGCAGTGGGACCTATCTCCAGGACTGGATGGAATTAGATACGCAGTATTTT

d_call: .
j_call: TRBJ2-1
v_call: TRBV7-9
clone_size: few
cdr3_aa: CASSVTGQTYNEQFF
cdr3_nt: TGTGCCAGCAGCGTCACGGGACAAACCTACAATGAGCAGTTCTTC

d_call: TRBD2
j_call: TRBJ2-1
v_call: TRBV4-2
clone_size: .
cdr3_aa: CASSQEGLAGYINEQFF
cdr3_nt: TGTGCCAGCAGCCAAGAGGGACTAGCGGGGTATATTAATGAGCAGTTCTTC

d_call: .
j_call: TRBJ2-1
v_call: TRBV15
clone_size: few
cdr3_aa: CATSRGKGSSYNEQFF
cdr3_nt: TGTGCCACCAGCAGAGGAAAGGGGAGCTCCTACAATGAGCAGTTCTTC

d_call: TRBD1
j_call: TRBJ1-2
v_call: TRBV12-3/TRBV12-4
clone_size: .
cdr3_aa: CASSSPTGQYYGYTF
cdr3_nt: TGTGCCAGCAGTTCCCCGACAGGGCAATACTATGGCTACACCTTC

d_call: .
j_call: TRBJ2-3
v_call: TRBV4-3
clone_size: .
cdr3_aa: CASSQDSPDTSLTDTQYF
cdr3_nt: TGCGCCAGCAGCCAAGATTCCCCCGACACCAGCCTCACAGATACGCAGTATTTT

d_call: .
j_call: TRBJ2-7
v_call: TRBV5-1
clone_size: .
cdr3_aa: CASSTRQAAYEQYF
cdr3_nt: TGCGCCAGCAGCACCCGACAGGCTGCCTACGAGCAGTACTTC